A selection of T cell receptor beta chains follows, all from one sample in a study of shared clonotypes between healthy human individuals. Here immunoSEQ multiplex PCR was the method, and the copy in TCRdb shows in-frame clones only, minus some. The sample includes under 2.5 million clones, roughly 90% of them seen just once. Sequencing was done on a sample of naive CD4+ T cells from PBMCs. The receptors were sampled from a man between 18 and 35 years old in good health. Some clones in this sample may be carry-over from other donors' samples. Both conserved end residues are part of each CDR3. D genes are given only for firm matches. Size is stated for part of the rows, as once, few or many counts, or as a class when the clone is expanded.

CDR3aa: CASSDGVGLYEQYF
CDR3nt: TGTGCCAGCAGTGACGGGGTCGGACTCTACGAGCAGTACTTC
j_gene: TRBJ2-7
d_gene: .
abundance: .
v_gene: TRBV6-1

CDR3aa: CASSAGTGSSNYGYTF
CDR3nt: TGTGCCAGCAGCGCCGGGACAGGGTCTTCAAACTATGGCTACACCTTC
j_gene: TRBJ1-2
d_gene: TRBD1
abundance: once
v_gene: TRBV5-4

CDR3aa: CAWRETGQGQSEQYF
CDR3nt: TGTGCCTGGAGGGAAACGGGACAGGGGCAGTCAGAGCAGTACTTC
j_gene: TRBJ2-7
d_gene: TRBD1
abundance: .
v_gene: TRBV30

CDR3aa: CASSLEQGAANEKLFF
CDR3nt: TGTGCCAGCAGCTTGGAACAGGGGGCGGCTAATGAAAAACTGTTTTTT
j_gene: TRBJ1-4
d_gene: TRBD1
abundance: .
v_gene: TRBV7-3

CDR3aa: CATSRDPGADTQYF
CDR3nt: TGTGCCACCAGCAGGGACCCCGGGGCAGATACGCAGTATTTT
j_gene: TRBJ2-3
d_gene: .
abundance: .
v_gene: TRBV15

CDR3aa: CASSLVGQSSGNTIYF
CDR3nt: TGTGCCAGCAGCTTAGTAGGGCAGAGCTCTGGAAACACCATATATTTT
j_gene: TRBJ1-3
d_gene: .
abundance: .
v_gene: TRBV7-6

CDR3aa: CSATGDDGYTF
CDR3nt: TGCAGTGCGACAGGGGACGATGGCTACACCTTC
j_gene: TRBJ1-2
d_gene: TRBD1
abundance: .
v_gene: TRBV20-1

CDR3aa: CASSLEPRATYEQYF
CDR3nt: TGCGCCAGCAGCTTGGAGCCCAGGGCAACCTACGAGCAGTACTTC
j_gene: TRBJ2-7
d_gene: .
abundance: .
v_gene: TRBV5-1

CDR3aa: CASSGDGGRTEAFF
CDR3nt: TGCGCCAGCAGCGGGGACGGTGGTAGGACTGAAGCTTTCTTT
j_gene: TRBJ1-1
d_gene: .
abundance: .
v_gene: TRBV5-1

CDR3aa: CASSGASGYSTDTQYF
CDR3nt: TGTGCCAGCAGCGGGGCTAGCGGATACAGCACAGATACGCAGTATTTT
j_gene: TRBJ2-3
d_gene: TRBD2
abundance: .
v_gene: TRBV7-3

CDR3aa: CASSARTSGRGETQYF
CDR3nt: TGTGCCAGCAGCGCCCGGACTAGCGGGAGAGGAGAGACCCAGTACTTC
j_gene: TRBJ2-5
d_gene: TRBD2
abundance: once
v_gene: TRBV9

CDR3aa: CASRPPGYSGANVLTF
CDR3nt: TGTGCCAGTAGGCCCCCTGGATACTCTGGGGCCAACGTCCTGACTTTC
j_gene: TRBJ2-6
d_gene: .
abundance: .
v_gene: TRBV19

CDR3aa: CASSSGGVYYGYTF
CDR3nt: TGCGCCAGCAGCTCTGGTGGGGTGTACTATGGCTACACCTTC
j_gene: TRBJ1-2
d_gene: .
abundance: .
v_gene: TRBV5-1

CDR3aa: CASSVTGTRNQPQHF
CDR3nt: TGTGCCAGTAGTGTGACAGGGACCCGCAATCAGCCCCAGCATTTT
j_gene: TRBJ1-5
d_gene: TRBD1
abundance: once
v_gene: TRBV19

CDR3aa: CAWSIGGETQYF
CDR3nt: TGTGCCTGGAGTATTGGTGGGGAGACCCAGTACTTC
j_gene: TRBJ2-5
d_gene: .
abundance: .
v_gene: TRBV30

CDR3aa: CASSSLPGRTVF
CDR3nt: TGTGCCAGCAGTTCTCTTCCGGGACGGACCGTCTTC
j_gene: TRBJ2-7
d_gene: .
abundance: .
v_gene: TRBV27

CDR3aa: CASSLAPLAGAHEQFF
CDR3nt: TGTGCCAGCAGCTTGGCCCCCCTAGCGGGAGCACATGAGCAGTTCTTC
j_gene: TRBJ2-1
d_gene: TRBD2
abundance: .
v_gene: TRBV5-4

CDR3aa: CSVGTLGGTEAFF
CDR3nt: TGCAGCGTTGGCACGTTGGGAGGCACTGAAGCTTTCTTT
j_gene: TRBJ1-1
d_gene: .
abundance: .
v_gene: TRBV29-1

CDR3aa: CASSSWAQTEAFF
CDR3nt: TGTGCCAGCAGCTCCTGGGCGCAGACTGAAGCTTTCTTT
j_gene: TRBJ1-1
d_gene: .
abundance: .
v_gene: TRBV7-2

CDR3aa: CASNSEKYNEQFF
CDR3nt: TGTGCCAGCAACTCGGAGAAATACAATGAGCAGTTCTTC
j_gene: TRBJ2-1
d_gene: .
abundance: .
v_gene: TRBV2

CDR3aa: CASSFGLAGAGELFF
CDR3nt: TGTGCCAGCTCATTTGGACTAGCGGGAGCCGGGGAGCTGTTTTTT
j_gene: TRBJ2-2
d_gene: TRBD2
abundance: .
v_gene: TRBV18

CDR3aa: CASSEARGRTEAFF
CDR3nt: TGTGCCAGCAGTGAAGCGCGGGGTCGCACTGAAGCTTTCTTT
j_gene: TRBJ1-1
d_gene: .
abundance: .
v_gene: TRBV6-1